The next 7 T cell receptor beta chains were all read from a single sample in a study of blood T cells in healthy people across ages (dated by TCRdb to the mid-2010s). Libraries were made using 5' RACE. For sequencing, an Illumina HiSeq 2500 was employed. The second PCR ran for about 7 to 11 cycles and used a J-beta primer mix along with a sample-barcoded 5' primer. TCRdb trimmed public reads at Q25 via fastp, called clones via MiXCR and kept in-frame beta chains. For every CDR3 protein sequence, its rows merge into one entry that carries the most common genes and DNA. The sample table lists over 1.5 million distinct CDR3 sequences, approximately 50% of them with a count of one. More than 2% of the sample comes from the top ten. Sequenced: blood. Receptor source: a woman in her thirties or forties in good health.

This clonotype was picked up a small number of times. Written as DNA, the CDR3 is TGCAGTGCTAGTCATCCGGGACAGGTTGGCTACACCTTC. Protein product: CSASHPGQVGYTF. This chain joins TRBV20-1 and TRBJ1-2; TRBD1 matches at 8 bases. There are 13 residues in the CDR3. The V gene's germline CDR1 is DFQATT and CDR2 SNEGSKA (reference sequence). V was pared by 3 bases and J by 7 bases, with 7 bases of the junction left unmatched.

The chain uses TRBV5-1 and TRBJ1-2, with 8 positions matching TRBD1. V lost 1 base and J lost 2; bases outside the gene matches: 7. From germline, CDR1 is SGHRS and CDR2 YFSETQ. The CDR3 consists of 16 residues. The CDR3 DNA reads TGCGCCAGCAGCTTGCTCCCGGGACAGGAGAACTATGGCTACACCTTC. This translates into CASSLLPGQENYGYTF.

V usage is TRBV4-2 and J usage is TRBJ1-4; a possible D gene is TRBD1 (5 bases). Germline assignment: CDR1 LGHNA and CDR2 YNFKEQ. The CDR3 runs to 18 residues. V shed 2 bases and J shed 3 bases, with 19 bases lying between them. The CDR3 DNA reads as TGTGCCAGCAGCCAACGGGACCCCCCTTCAGGCCCTAATGAAAAACTGTTTTTT. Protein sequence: CASSQRDPPSGPNEKLFF.

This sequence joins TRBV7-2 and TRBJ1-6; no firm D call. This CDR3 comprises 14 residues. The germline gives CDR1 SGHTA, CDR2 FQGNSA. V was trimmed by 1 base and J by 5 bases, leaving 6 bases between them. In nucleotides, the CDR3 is TGTGCCAGCAGCTTAGGGGCAGATAATTCACCCCTCCACTTT. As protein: CASSLGADNSPLHF.

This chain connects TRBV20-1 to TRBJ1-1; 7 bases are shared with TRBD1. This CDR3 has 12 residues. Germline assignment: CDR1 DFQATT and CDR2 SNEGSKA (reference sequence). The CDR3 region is CRVGQPNTEAFF. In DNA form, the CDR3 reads TGCAGGGTGGGACAGCCGAACACTGAAGCTTTCTTT.

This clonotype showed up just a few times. CDR3 nucleotide sequence: TGTGCCACCGGTAGGGGAAATTCACCCCTCCACTTT. Amino acid sequence: CATGRGNSPLHF. This chain joins TRBV15 and TRBJ1-6; perhaps TRBD1 as D (5 bases). V was cut by 8 bases and J by 7 bases, with 9 bases left in between. This CDR3 region has 12 residues. Germline V gives CDR1 LNHNV, CDR2 YYDKDF (reference sequence).

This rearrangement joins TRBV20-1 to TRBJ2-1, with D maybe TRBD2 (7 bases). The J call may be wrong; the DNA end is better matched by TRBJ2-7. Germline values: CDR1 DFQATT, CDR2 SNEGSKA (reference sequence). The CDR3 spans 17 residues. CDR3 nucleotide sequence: TGCAGTGTGGGAGGGCGGGGGACACTCAGCTCCTACAATGAGCAGTACTTC. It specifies CSVGGRGTLSSYNEQYF.